What follows is one T cell receptor (beta chain) and its context. Its antigen is unidentified. Germline V gives CDR1 WNHNN, CDR2 SYGVQD (reference sequence). CDR3 size: 18 residues. Trimming stripped 5 bases from V and 0 bases from J, with 20 bases between. Stated treatment: 15 to 20 received Ad26.COV2.S at low or high dose, single or two shots; a few received placebo; per-sample allocation not given. Specimens were obtained on day 63 following the first vaccine or placebo injection. This sample stems from a study of Ad26.COV2.S vaccination and SARS-CoV-2 variants. Study-level findings and limits: Breadth and depth estimates from TCRs may understate total T cell responses.

Sequencing was performed with immunoSEQ multiplex PCR; in TCRdb, only in-frame clones are kept and a portion is missing. The repertoire holds a few hundred thousand clones, with roughly 90% as singletons. The chain recombines TRBV10-1 with TRBJ1-5; D is perhaps TRBD1 (6 bases). Material: peripheral blood, obtained in a trial of Ad26.COV2.S vaccine versus placebo. The source is a person between 18 and 59 years old who received the Ad26.COV2.S COVID-19 vaccine or a placebo. The CDR3 coding sequence is TGCGCCAGCAGTTCCTGTGGACAGCGGGCAAATAGCAATCAGCCCCAGCATTTT. It encodes CASSSCGQRANSNQPQHF.